This T cell receptor (beta chain) was obtained from a study of blood T cell repertoires in COVID-19. Study-wide background: Researchers got acute and convalescent COVID-19 samples from the United States, Italy and Spain. T cells, B-cell-depleted T cells, or PBMCs supplied cDNA or gDNA.

V shed 10 bases and J 8 bases; nucleotides not matched to a gene: 13. The CDR3 contains 14 residues. CDR1 LNHDA and CDR2 SQIVND come from the germline V gene (reference sequence). Under the authors' procedure: Estimates of nucleated cell counts were drawn from the amplification of reference gene primers. TCRdb's copy holds only in-frame clones and misses some; the assay was immunoSEQ multiplex PCR. The V and J calls and clone size were taken over from that table, and D and trimming were inferred from the DNA. The repertoire holds around 250,000 clones, with roughly 86% as singletons. The material sequenced was peripheral blood. The sequence came from an elderly man with acute or convalescent COVID-19. V gene TRBV19 combines with J gene TRBJ1-2; TRBD1 agrees at 10 bases. CDR3 residues: CATPATGGREGYTF. CDR3 sequence (DNA): TGTGCCACCCCCGCGACAGGGGGCAGGGAGGGCTACACCTTC.